These 6 T cell receptor beta chains originate from one sample sequenced in a study of regulatory dendritic cells for organ transplantation. No antigen has been identified for these receptors. Sorted subsets were CFSE-labeled and cultured roughly five days with allogeneic dendritic cells. TCRdb's table, derived via immunoSEQ multiplex PCR, lists solely in-frame clones and lacks some. The table records about 12,000 clones, about four fifths of them present only once. The sequencing sample was made of naive CD8+ T cells from blood cultured with regulatory dendritic cells. The subset was: CD45RA+ naive T cells. Receptors were obtained from a human donor in good health.

V usage is TRBV15 and J usage is TRBJ2-7, with D perhaps TRBD1 (5 bases). Trimming left V 0 bases short and J 2 bases short, with 8 bases between. Per the germline V gene, CDR1 is LNHNV and CDR2 is YYDKDF (reference sequence). The CDR3 extends over 14 amino acids. DNA of the CDR3: TGTGCCACCAGCAGAGATCAAGGGGCCTACGAGCAGTACTTC. This gives the protein CATSRDQGAYEQYF.

This chain links TRBV18 with TRBJ1-1; a weak D match, TRBD1 (5 bases). The CDR3 totals 16 residues. The V gene lost 2 bases and the J gene lost 0 bases, with 13 bases spanning the gap. Germline loops: CDR1 KGHSH, CDR2 LQKENI. CDR3 in amino acids: CASSPGAERMNTEAFF. CDR3 DNA: TGTGCCAGCTCACCAGGGGCAGAGCGCATGAACACTGAAGCTTTCTTT.

The CDR3 sequence is CASSHDRGTYEQYF. CDR3 coding DNA: TGCGCCAGCAGTCACGACAGGGGAACCTACGAGCAGTACTTC. The V gene is TRBV23-1, the J gene TRBJ2-7, with TRBD1 matching 8 bases. TRBV23-1 is annotated as an ORF whose role is uncertain. V was clipped by 3 bases and J by 2 bases; unmatched bases: 3. The CDR3 is 14 residues long.

The chain joins TRBV9 to TRBJ2-1, with 7 nucleotides matching TRBD2. The germline V gene encodes CDR1 SGDLS and CDR2 YYNGEE. Unmatched junction bases numbered 15, after V lost 6 bases and J lost 9 bases. The CDR3 loop spans 15 amino acids. The CDR3 nucleotides are TGTGCCAGCACCTCTGGGGGGGAGCCGATAAGTGAGCAGTTCTTC. It specifies CASTSGGEPISEQFF.

This chain connects TRBV5-4 to TRBJ2-7; 9 bases are a match to TRBD2. V gave up 3 bases and J gave up 3 bases; unmatched junction bases: 4. The length of the CDR3 is 14 residues. Germline V gives CDR1 SGHNT, CDR2 YYREEE (reference sequence). CDR3 in amino acids: CASSSSGKFYEQYF. In DNA form, the CDR3 reads TGTGCCAGCAGCTCTAGCGGGAAGTTCTACGAGCAGTACTTC.

The rearrangement joins TRBV29-1 to TRBJ1-4; 9 nucleotides align to TRBD1. Germline V gene lookup returns CDR1 SQVTM and CDR2 ANQGSEA. The V gene end was trimmed by 7 bases and the J gene end by 7 bases; junction bases not matched to a gene: 4. The CDR3 extends over 12 amino acids. DNA of the CDR3: TGCAGCGGCGGGACAGGGACTGAAAAACTGTTTTTT. This codes for CSGGTGTEKLFF. The full variable domain, in which reference TRBV29-1 and TRBJ1-4 provide the parts outside the CDR3, is SAVISQKPSRDICQRGTSLTIQCQVDSQVTMMFWYRQQPGQSLTLIATANQGSEATYESGFVIDKFPISRPNLTFSTLTVSNMSPEDSSIYLCSGGTGTEKLFFGSGTQLSVL.